The 23 T cell receptor beta chains listed next were all sequenced from one sample in a study of CD8 T cells in Susac syndrome (dated by TCRdb to the late 2010s). The protocol used for the library was the immunoSEQ multiplex PCR assay. RNA was extracted with the RNeasy kit and roughly 0.5 to 1 ug was reverse transcribed using random hexamers. The public reads were quality trimmed at Q25 with fastp and then assembled into clones with MiXCR by TCRdb, keeping productive beta chains. Entries that share a CDR3 protein sequence are merged under the most common genes and DNA. The sample table records some 260,000 distinct CDR3 sequences; around 84% of these occur just once. Of the sample, 0.095% to 0.14% falls within the top ten clones. Sequencing was carried out using CD8+ T cells from PBMCs. The receptors stem from a human donor with multiple sclerosis.

The rearrangement joins TRBV3-1 to TRBJ2-7, with D possibly being TRBD2 (5 bases). This CDR3 has 16 residues. Germline V gives CDR1 LGHDT, CDR2 YNNKEL (reference sequence). V was clipped by 0 bases and J by 2 bases, with 14 bases between them. The CDR3 loop reads CASSQDISGNPYEQYF. CDR3 DNA: TGTGCCAGCAGCCAAGATATAAGCGGCAATCCCTACGAGCAGTACTTC.

The table lists this clonotype with a count of one. The gene calls are TRBV20-1 and TRBJ1-1; no clear D gene. The CDR3 has 12 amino acids. The ends were cut back, 4 bases at V and 5 bases at J, with 11 bases in the middle. Germline CDR1 and CDR2: DFQATT and SNEGSKA (reference sequence). The DNA of the CDR3 is TGCAGTGCTACGGGAGGTGAGACTGAAGCTTTCTTT. Translation gives CSATGGETEAFF.

This clonotype was observed a handful of times. The chain combines TRBV20-1 with TRBJ2-7; TRBD1 or TRBD2 may be the D gene (5 bases each). V dropped 1 base and J dropped 2 bases, with 12 bases sitting between them. The CDR3 runs to 14 residues. From germline, CDR1 is DFQATT and CDR2 SNEGSKA (reference sequence). The CDR3 region has the DNA TGCAGTGCTAGAGGCCACCGGGACGCCTACGAGCAGTACTTC. Its protein is CSARGHRDAYEQYF.

The rearrangement links TRBV10-3 to TRBJ1-5; no reliable D call. Germline V gives CDR1 ENHRY, CDR2 SYGVKD. Trimming took 3 bases from V and 2 from J, leaving 11 bases between them. The CDR3 runs to 15 residues. Written as DNA, the CDR3 is TGTGCCATCAGTGACTTCGACTACGGCAATCAGCCCCAGCATTTT. Translation gives CAISDFDYGNQPQHF.

A single count supports this clonotype. The chain carries TRBV20-1 and TRBJ1-2, with no clear D. V shed 0 bases and J shed 7 bases, with 15 bases lying between them. Germline V CDR1 and CDR2: DFQATT, SNEGSKA (reference sequence). The CDR3 loop spans 14 amino acids. This CDR3 reads CSAREPSLAGGYTF. The CDR3 DNA is TGCAGTGCTAGAGAACCGTCCTTGGCGGGTGGCTACACCTTC.

V usage is TRBV27 and J usage is TRBJ1-1, with D possibly matching TRBD1 (6 bases). The CDR3 length is 15 residues. Germline assignment: CDR1 MNHEY and CDR2 SMNVEV (reference sequence). Trimming removed 2 bases from V and 4 bases from J, with 14 bases in between. CDR3 region: CASSLGPGAFTEAFF. The CDR3 bases are TGTGCCAGCAGTTTAGGTCCGGGGGCGTTCACTGAAGCTTTCTTT.

The CDR3 loop is CASSSDRERNGYTF. The CDR3 DNA reads as TGTGCCAGCAGCTCTGACAGAGAACGGAATGGCTACACCTTC. The rearrangement links TRBV7-3 to TRBJ1-2; TRBD1 is a possible D gene (5 bases). The germline V gene has CDR1 SGHTA and CDR2 FQGTGA. V was trimmed by 4 bases and J by 6 bases, leaving 15 bases between them. This CDR3 spans 14 amino acids.

V is TRBV18 and J is TRBJ2-1, with D hard to call. Germline V CDR1 and CDR2: KGHSH, LQKENI. Trimming shortened V by 4 bases and J by 8 bases, and 18 bases separated the two germline ends. The CDR3 has 15 amino acids. CDR3 in amino acids: CASSQPLPRIHEQFF. CDR3 nucleotides: TGTGCCAGCTCACAACCACTACCTAGGATCCATGAGCAGTTCTTC. Looking up the rest from reference TRBV18 and TRBJ2-1 gives the full variable domain: NAGVMQNPRHLVRRRGQEARLRCSPMKGHSHVYWYRQLPEEGLKFMVYLQKENIIDESGMPKERFSAEFPKEGPSILRIQQVVRGDSAAYFCASSQPLPRIHEQFFGPGTRLTVL.

This clonotype showed up just a few times. The chain has TRBV5-1 and TRBJ2-7; TRBD1 aligns across 9 bases. The junction had 6 bases not matched to a gene; V was cut back by 0 bases and J by 5 bases. The V gene's germline CDR1 is SGHRS and CDR2 YFSETQ. The CDR3 is made up of 15 amino acids. The CDR3 coding sequence is TGCGCCAGCAGCTTGGTCGGTCGGACAGGGGACGAGCAGTACTTC. As protein: CASSLVGRTGDEQYF.

This rearrangement joins TRBV9 to TRBJ2-3; D possibly corresponds to TRBD1 (5 bases). Looked up from germline, CDR1 is SGDLS and CDR2 is YYNGEE. The CDR3 has 17 residues. The V and J ends lost 3 bases and 2 bases respectively, with 19 bases between them. The CDR3 sequence: CASSAGTWTSPTDTQYF. The DNA of the CDR3 is TGTGCCAGCAGCGCCGGAACCTGGACAAGTCCCACAGATACGCAGTATTTT.

The V gene is TRBV30, the J gene TRBJ2-7; D is unclear. Trimming cost V 5 bases and J 6 bases, with 11 bases left between them. This CDR3 spans 11 amino acids. Germline CDR1 and CDR2: GTSNPN and SVGIG (reference sequence). DNA of the CDR3: TGTGCCTGGGAAATAGTCTCCGAGCAGTACTTC. It specifies CAWEIVSEQYF.

The V and J genes are TRBV19 and TRBJ2-7; 8 nucleotides align to TRBD2. The junction had 14 bases not matched to a gene; V was cut back by 11 bases and J by 2 bases. The CDR3 spans 15 residues. Germline V lookup: CDR1 LNHDA, CDR2 SQIVND (reference sequence). CDR3 nucleotide sequence: TGTGCCGCGAGCGGGGGCCCAGGGCTTCCCTACGAGCAGTACTTC. Translation: CAASGGPGLPYEQYF.

This clonotype has just a few counts. The chain joins TRBV27 to TRBJ1-1; D call uncertain. Germline V gene sequence: CDR1 MNHEY, CDR2 SMNVEV (reference sequence). V lost 3 bases to trimming and J lost 0 bases, with 8 bases between them. The CDR3 is 14 amino acids. This CDR3 is CASSLGGLNTEAFF. The CDR3 DNA reads as TGTGCCAGCAGTTTGGGAGGGCTGAACACTGAAGCTTTCTTT.

The chain couples TRBV13 to TRBJ2-4; TRBD1 matches 7 bases. Germline CDR1 is PRHDT and CDR2 is FYEKMQ (reference sequence). V lost 5 bases, J lost 3 bases, and 4 bases stayed unmatched. There are 14 residues in the CDR3. In nucleotides, the CDR3 is TGTGCCAGCAGCGCCAGGGGGAGCAAAAACATTCAGTACTTC. Protein product: CASSARGSKNIQYF.

The chain carries TRBV7-9 and TRBJ1-1, with D uncertain. CDR3 length: 15 amino acids. The V end lost 5 bases, the J end lost 4 bases, and 17 bases lay between the germline ends. CDR1 SEHNR and CDR2 FQNEAQ come from the germline V gene (reference sequence). CDR3 residues: CASSSPGGLGTEAFF. The CDR3, as DNA: TGTGCCAGCAGCAGCCCCGGAGGGTTGGGCACTGAAGCTTTCTTT.

This clonotype has only one observation. This rearrangement joins TRBV7-9 to TRBJ2-1; 11 bases fit TRBD2. Germline V gene sequence: CDR1 SEHNR, CDR2 FQNEAQ (reference sequence). The length of the CDR3 is 16 residues. V shed 3 bases and J 2 bases; nucleotides not matched to a gene: 3. CDR3 sequence: CASSFSSGRAYNEQFF. CDR3 sequence (DNA): TGTGCCAGCAGCTTCAGTAGCGGGAGGGCCTACAATGAGCAGTTCTTC.

The V call is TRBV28, the J call TRBJ2-7; 13 nucleotides align to TRBD2. With V trimmed by 8 bases and J by 6 bases, 7 bases remained unmatched. Germline V gene lookup returns CDR1 MDHEN and CDR2 SYDVKM. The CDR3 sequence is 14 residues long. The CDR3 region has the DNA TGTGCCAGCTCTCGGACTAGCGGGAGCGGCGAGCAGTACTTC. As protein: CASSRTSGSGEQYF.

The chain is built from TRBV7-6 and TRBJ2-3; the D is unclear. This CDR3 has 15 residues. Trimming removed 3 bases from V and 0 bases from J, with 10 bases in between. The germline gives CDR1 SGHVS, CDR2 FNYEAQ. CDR3 sequence: CASSLARTSTDTQYF. The CDR3 region has the DNA TGTGCCAGCAGCTTGGCCAGAACTAGCACAGATACGCAGTATTTT.

This rearrangement joins TRBV24-1 to TRBJ1-5; D is unclear. This CDR3 has 13 amino acids. V lost 4 bases and J lost 7, with 10 bases in between. Germline V lookup: CDR1 KGHDR, CDR2 SFDVKD. CDR3 region: CATSESGSQPQHF. DNA of the CDR3: TGTGCCACCAGTGAATCGGGTAGCCAGCCCCAGCATTTT.

This rearrangement joins TRBV28 to TRBJ2-4, with D perhaps TRBD1 or TRBD2 (5 bases each). V lost 1 base and J 1 base, leaving 8 bases between the germline ends. From germline, CDR1 is MDHEN and CDR2 SYDVKM. The CDR3 consists of 15 residues. CDR3 amino acids: CASSLYGGAKNIQYF. CDR3 DNA: TGTGCCAGCAGTTTATATGGGGGTGCCAAAAACATTCAGTACTTC.

The chain couples TRBV3-1 to TRBJ2-5; TRBD2 matches 10 bases. The CDR3 sequence is 16 residues long. V shed 6 bases, J shed 2 bases, and the junction held 9 bases outside the gene matches. Looked up from germline, CDR1 is LGHDT and CDR2 is YNNKEL (reference sequence). CDR3 bases: TGTGCCAGCAGGCCACGACTAGCGGGTCCGCAAGAGACCCAGTACTTC. As protein: CASRPRLAGPQETQYF.

V is TRBV30 and J is TRBJ2-1; D remains unclear. V dropped 0 bases and J dropped 6 bases, with 12 bases sitting between them. This CDR3 region has 14 residues. CDR1 GTSNPN and CDR2 SVGIG come from the germline V gene (reference sequence). This CDR3 reads CAWSVPAESNEQFF. The DNA of the CDR3 is TGTGCCTGGAGTGTTCCAGCAGAGAGCAATGAGCAGTTCTTC. Full variable domain (rest looked up from reference TRBV30 and TRBJ2-1): SQTIHQWPATLVQPVGSPLSLECTVEGTSNPNLYWYRQAAGRGLQLLFYSVGIGQISSEVPQNLSASRPQDRQFILSSKKLLLSDSGFYLCAWSVPAESNEQFFGPGTRLTVL.

The chain employs TRBV14 and TRBJ2-3; D ambiguous. The V end was cut by 4 bases, the J end by 1 base, with 18 bases between. The CDR3 extends over 17 amino acids. Germline CDR1 SGHDN, CDR2 FVKESK. Written as DNA, the CDR3 is TGTGCCAGCAGCCGCCTGCCGGCGCCGTCTCGCACAGATACGCAGTATTTT. Translation gives CASSRLPAPSRTDTQYF.